These 30 T cell receptor beta chains share one sample of origin, sequenced in a study of blood T cell repertoires in COVID-19. Using immunoSEQ multiplex PCR, the repertoire was profiled, and TCRdb retains in-frame clones only, with some absent. The data show some 190,000 clones, about 80% seen once. The sequenced sample consisted of PBMCs or T cells enriched from blood (not recorded which). Source of these receptors: a man between 60 and 75 years old who had been exposed to COVID-19.

The rearrangement joins TRBV14 to TRBJ1-1; D unclear. CDR3 length: 15 amino acids. Germline V gene data show CDR1 as SGHDN and CDR2 as FVKESK. Trimming took 3 bases from V and 2 from J, leaving 13 bases between them. CDR3 residues: CASSQVNSPNTEAFF. The CDR3 region has the DNA TGTGCCAGCAGCCAGGTAAACAGTCCCAACACTGAAGCTTTCTTT.

This chain links TRBV28 with TRBJ1-4; D remains unclear. There are 16 residues in the CDR3. V lost 4 bases and J lost 4, with 16 bases in between. Germline CDR1 MDHEN, CDR2 SYDVKM. CDR3 sequence: CASSSPRQFLNEKLFF. CDR3 bases: TGTGCCAGCAGTTCCCCCAGGCAGTTTCTTAATGAAAAACTGTTTTTT.

The CDR3 is CASSQGQGIPDTQYF. CDR3 nucleotides: TGCGCCAGCAGCCAGGGACAGGGGATCCCAGATACGCAGTATTTT. The chain employs TRBV4-1 and TRBJ2-3; 10 nucleotides align to TRBD1. CDR3 size: 15 residues. Trimming cost V 3 bases and J 4 bases; bases outside gene matches: 4. Germline V CDR1 and CDR2: MGHRA, YSYEKL.

The chain links TRBV6-5 to TRBJ1-2, with TRBD1 matching over 8 bases. CDR1 is MNHEY and CDR2 is SVGAGI in the germline V gene. V shed 2 bases and J 4 bases; nucleotides not matched to a gene: 6. The CDR3 has 15 amino acids. The CDR3 DNA reads TGTGCCAGCAGTTACCGACAGGGGTCGAGCTATGGCTACACCTTC. Residues: CASSYRQGSSYGYTF.

The chain joins TRBV6-2 or TRBV6-3 to TRBJ1-5, with a tentative D call TRBD1 (6 bases). The V gene's germline CDR1 is MNHEY and CDR2 SVGEGT. The CDR3 consists of 13 residues. V dropped 3 bases and J dropped 9 bases, with 12 bases sitting between them. CDR3 in amino acids: CASSYQGPSPQHF. The CDR3 DNA sequence: TGTGCCAGCAGTTATCAGGGGCCCTCGCCCCAGCATTTT.

This clone has a handful of counts. V is TRBV19 and J is TRBJ1-2, with 8 bases fitting TRBD1. Looked up from germline, CDR1 is LNHDA and CDR2 is SQIVND (reference sequence). CDR3 size: 14 residues. The trim removed 6 bases at V and 4 bases at J, leaving 7 bases unmatched. CDR3 in DNA: TGTGCCAGTAGCGAGCAGGGGGCGAGCTATGGCTACACCTTC. This translates into CASSEQGASYGYTF.

The rearrangement uses TRBV19 and TRBJ1-2; D possibly corresponds to TRBD1 (6 bases). The CDR3 sequence is 14 residues long. V lost 1 base, J lost 6 bases, and 12 bases lay in between. CDR1 and CDR2 from the germline V gene are LNHDA and SQIVND (reference sequence). CDR3 residues: CASSIVGKGDGYTF. The CDR3 coding sequence is TGTGCCAGTAGTATAGTGGGGAAGGGGGATGGCTACACCTTC.

The chain uses TRBV5-4 and TRBJ2-7, with 9 bases aligning to TRBD2. Unmatched junction bases numbered 10, after V lost 4 bases and J lost 2 bases. CDR1 and CDR2 (germline): SGHNT, YYREEE (reference sequence). The CDR3 spans 16 residues. The CDR3 is CASSTGTSSGTYEQYF. Written as DNA, the CDR3 is TGTGCCAGCAGCACGGGGACTAGCAGCGGAACCTACGAGCAGTACTTC.

In this sample, this clone turned up a few times. The chain couples TRBV27 to TRBJ1-2, with TRBD1 as a possible D gene (5 bases). The CDR3 runs 14 residues. V was clipped by 3 bases and J by 6 bases, with 14 bases between them. From germline, CDR1 is MNHEY and CDR2 SMNVEV (reference sequence). In DNA form, the CDR3 reads TGTGCCAGCAGTTTTCGGGGCAGGGAGGATGGCTACACCTTC. As protein: CASSFRGREDGYTF.

The rearrangement uses TRBV7-6 and TRBJ2-7; TRBD2 is a possible D gene (5 bases). This CDR3 spans 15 amino acids. Trimming took off 5 bases at V and 1 base at J, with 15 bases between the two ends. From germline, CDR1 is SGHVS and CDR2 FNYEAQ. CDR3 loop: CASSPGGLASYEQYF. DNA of the CDR3: TGTGCCAGCAGCCCAGGAGGCCTCGCGTCCTACGAGCAGTACTTC.

This chain connects TRBV5-6 to TRBJ1-2, with 7 bases lining up with TRBD1. V lost 4 bases, J lost 4 bases, and 10 bases stayed unmatched. The germline V gene has CDR1 SGHDT and CDR2 YYEEEE. This CDR3 has 15 residues. DNA of the CDR3: TGTGCCAGCAGCCCGACAGGGCGGTTATCCTATGGCTACACCTTC. As protein: CASSPTGRLSYGYTF.

This clone was observed a handful of times. The chain carries TRBV7-2 and TRBJ2-1; D unclear. Trimming shortened V by 7 bases and J by 2 bases, and 15 bases separated the two germline ends. CDR3 length equals 15 residues. Germline CDR1 reads SGHTA; CDR2 reads FQGNSA. The CDR3 sequence: CASNPIDSPYNEQFF. In DNA form, the CDR3 reads TGTGCCAGCAATCCTATAGACTCACCCTACAATGAGCAGTTCTTC.

The rearrangement links TRBV25-1 to TRBJ2-7; D gene ambiguous. Trimming shortened V by 4 bases and J by 3 bases, and 16 bases separated the two germline ends. The CDR3 contains 15 residues. Germline values: CDR1 MGHDK, CDR2 SYGVNS. The CDR3 region is CASSVPSGRGYEQYF. DNA for the CDR3: TGTGCCAGCAGTGTTCCCTCTGGGCGTGGCTACGAGCAGTACTTC.

There are a few counts of this clone. One end of the junction does not line up with germline, which may come from a read error. The V call is TRBV10-2, the J call TRBJ1-1, with unresolved D. Germline V CDR1 and CDR2: WSHSY, SAAADI. This CDR3 is built from 13 residues. CDR3 in DNA: TGCGCCAGCAGGTTGACACAGAACAGTGAAGCTTTCTTT. It translates to CASRLTQNSEAFF.

This sequence joins TRBV5-1 and TRBJ2-1, with 10 bases matching TRBD1. The CDR3 loop spans 15 amino acids. Germline V gene data show CDR1 as SGHRS and CDR2 as YFSETQ. With V trimmed by 4 bases and J by 2 bases, 3 bases remained unmatched. The DNA of the CDR3 is TGCGCCAGCAGCGTCGGGACAGGGGCCTACAATGAGCAGTTCTTC. It specifies CASSVGTGAYNEQFF.

J is TRBJ2-3 and V is TRBV2, with TRBD2 identical over 7 bases. Per the germline V gene, CDR1 is SNHLY and CDR2 is FYNNEI. V lost 8 bases, J lost 1 base, and 6 bases stayed unmatched. This CDR3 has 14 amino acids. The CDR3 DNA sequence: TGTGCCAGCTGGCGGGAGCAAGGCACAGATACGCAGTATTTT. Encoded protein: CASWREQGTDTQYF.

The rearrangement joins TRBV2 to TRBJ2-6; TRBD2 is a possible D gene (5 bases). The CDR3 is made up of 17 amino acids. Germline assignment: CDR1 SNHLY and CDR2 FYNNEI. V was pared by 5 bases and J by 0 bases, with 14 bases between. DNA of the CDR3: TGTGCCAGCAGTCGAAGGACGGGAATCTCTGGGGCCAACGTCCTGACTTTC. Translated, it gives CASSRRTGISGANVLTF.

The DNA of the CDR3 is TGTGCCAGCAGCTTAGATACGGGACTAACCGGGGAGCTGTTTTTT. It encodes CASSLDTGLTGELFF. The gene calls are TRBV7-2 and TRBJ2-2; 7 nucleotides match TRBD2. Germline V gene data show CDR1 as SGHTA and CDR2 as FQGNSA. The CDR3 is 15 residues long. V was clipped by 1 base and J by 5 bases; unmatched bases: 4.

This sequence joins TRBV4-2 and TRBJ2-7; the match to TRBD1 covers 9 bases. CDR3 size: 18 residues. J was trimmed by 5 bases and V by 5 bases; bases with no gene match: 19. Germline V gene data show CDR1 as LGHNA and CDR2 as YNFKEQ. The DNA for the CDR3 is TGTGCCAGCAGCTACGCGGCCCAACAGGGGGCGCTTCGGGACGAGCAGTACTTC. This encodes CASSYAAQQGALRDEQYF.

This clone was counted ten times or more. The rearrangement joins TRBV5-6 to TRBJ2-5; tentatively, D is TRBD2 (7 bases). The CDR3 is 14 amino acids. V gave up 4 bases and J gave up 5 bases, with 15 bases separating them. Germline CDR1 SGHDT, CDR2 YYEEEE. The CDR3 DNA reads TGTGCCAGCAGCCCTGCGGGGGCAGGGGAGACCCAGTACTTC. Encoded protein: CASSPAGAGETQYF. The full variable domain, with the rest looked up from reference TRBV5-6 and TRBJ2-5, is DAGVTQSPTHLIKTRGQQVTLRCSPKSGHDTVSWYQQALGQGPQFIFQYYEEEERQRGNFPDRFSGHQFPNYSSELNVNALLLGDSALYLCASSPAGAGETQYFGPGTRLLVL.

This chain connects TRBV27 to TRBJ1-5, with D perhaps TRBD1 (5 bases). CDR3 length: 17 residues. Trimming removed 6 bases from V and 3 bases from J, with 21 bases in between. Germline CDR1 reads MNHEY; CDR2 reads SMNVEV (reference sequence). CDR3 residues: CASSQHRGRVLNQPQHF. The CDR3 DNA sequence: TGTGCCAGCAGCCAACATCGAGGCAGGGTTCTCAATCAGCCCCAGCATTTT.

V usage is TRBV27 and J usage is TRBJ1-1; 10 bases are a match to TRBD1. Unmatched junction bases numbered 7, after V lost 6 bases and J lost 6 bases. The CDR3 has 14 amino acids. The germline V gene encodes CDR1 MNHEY and CDR2 SMNVEV (reference sequence). CDR3 protein: CASRNPGQGSEAFF. CDR3 sequence (DNA): TGTGCCAGCAGAAACCCGGGACAGGGGTCTGAAGCTTTCTTT.

The chain has TRBV7-2 and TRBJ1-1; TRBD1 is a possible D gene (6 bases). The germline V and J ends were trimmed by 6 bases and 4 bases, with 12 bases remaining between them. CDR3 length: 13 amino acids. Germline V gene data show CDR1 as SGHTA and CDR2 as FQGNSA. CDR3 coding DNA: TGTGCCAGCAGACTTACAGGGATCACTGAAGCTTTCTTT. This codes for CASRLTGITEAFF.

The chain links TRBV29-1 to TRBJ2-1; D is possibly TRBD2 (6 bases). V gave up 6 bases and J gave up 7 bases, with 22 bases separating them. Germline CDR1 reads SQVTM; CDR2 reads ANQGSEA. The CDR3 loop spans 15 amino acids. The CDR3 loop reads CSVGVWGGNWNEQFF. The DNA of the CDR3 is TGCAGCGTAGGGGTTTGGGGCGGGAATTGGAATGAGCAGTTCTTC.

This chain joins TRBV18 and TRBJ1-1; maybe TRBD1 (6 bases). The V gene lost 3 bases and the J gene lost 1 base, with 9 bases spanning the gap. The CDR3 extends over 14 amino acids. Germline V gene lookup returns CDR1 KGHSH and CDR2 LQKENI. As DNA, the CDR3 is TGTGCCAGCTCACCGCTGGACAGGAACACTGAAGCTTTCTTT. Its translation: CASSPLDRNTEAFF.

The rearrangement links TRBV7-9 to TRBJ2-2; 8 bases agree with TRBD1. This CDR3 is built from 15 residues. V gave up 5 bases and J gave up 5 bases; unmatched junction bases: 7. Germline CDR1 reads SEHNR; CDR2 reads FQNEAQ (reference sequence). The DNA for the CDR3 is TGTGCCAGCAGCCCGGACAGGGCAGGTACCGGGGAGCTGTTTTTT. This sequence encodes CASSPDRAGTGELFF.

J is TRBJ1-1 and V is TRBV7-2, with D tentatively TRBD1 (5 bases). Germline V gene data show CDR1 as SGHTA and CDR2 as FQGNSA. CDR3 length: 15 residues. V lost 9 bases to trimming and J lost 3 bases, with 20 bases between them. The CDR3 loop is CARTKGRGGDTEAFF. In DNA, the CDR3 is TGTGCCAGGACCAAAGGGAGGGGAGGGGACACTGAAGCTTTCTTT.

The chain links TRBV7-7 to TRBJ2-1, with TRBD1 matching over 7 bases. Looked up from germline, CDR1 is SSHAT and CDR2 is FNYEAQ (reference sequence). After removal of 5 bases from V and 9 bases from J, the junction contained 22 bases not matched to a gene. CDR3 length: 18 amino acids. The CDR3 loop reads CASSTYTGAGGLLSEQFF. The CDR3 DNA reads as TGTGCCAGCAGCACATATACAGGGGCTGGGGGATTGCTGAGTGAGCAGTTCTTC.

V is TRBV20-1 and J is TRBJ2-3, with D possibly being TRBD2 (6 bases). V shed 5 bases and J shed 10 bases, with 13 bases lying between them. CDR3 size: 11 residues. CDR1 and CDR2 from the germline V gene are DFQATT and SNEGSKA (reference sequence). The CDR3 sequence: CSAFGTPSQYF. The DNA for the CDR3 is TGCAGTGCTTTCGGGACTCCGTCGCAGTATTTT.

This chain links TRBV7-3 with TRBJ2-1; no firm D call. This CDR3 is 13 amino acids long. The ends were cut back, 4 bases at V and 7 bases at J, with 11 bases in the middle. In germline, CDR1 is SGHTA, CDR2 FQGTGA. DNA for the CDR3: TGTGCCAGCAGCTCGGCGGTTTCAAATGAGCAGTTCTTC. Translating it yields CASSSAVSNEQFF.